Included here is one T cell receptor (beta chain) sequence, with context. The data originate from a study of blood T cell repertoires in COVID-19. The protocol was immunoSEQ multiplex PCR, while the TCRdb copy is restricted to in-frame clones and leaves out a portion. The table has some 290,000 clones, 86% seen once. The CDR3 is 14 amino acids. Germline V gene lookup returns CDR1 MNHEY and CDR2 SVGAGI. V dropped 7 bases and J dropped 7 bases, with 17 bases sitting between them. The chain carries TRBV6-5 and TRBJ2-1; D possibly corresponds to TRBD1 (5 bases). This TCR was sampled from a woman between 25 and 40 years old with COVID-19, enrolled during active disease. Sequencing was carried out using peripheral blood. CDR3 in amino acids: CASTQSRDSNEQFF. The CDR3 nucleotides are TGTGCCAGCACCCAGAGCAGGGATAGTAATGAGCAGTTCTTC.